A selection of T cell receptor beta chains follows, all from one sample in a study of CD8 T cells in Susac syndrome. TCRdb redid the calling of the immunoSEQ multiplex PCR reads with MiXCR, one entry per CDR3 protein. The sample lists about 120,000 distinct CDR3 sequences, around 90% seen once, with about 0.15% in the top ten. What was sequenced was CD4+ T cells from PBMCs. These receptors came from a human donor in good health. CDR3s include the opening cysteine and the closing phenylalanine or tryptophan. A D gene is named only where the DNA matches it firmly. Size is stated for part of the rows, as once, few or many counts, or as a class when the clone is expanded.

CSASGRVDGETQYF	TGCAGTGCTAGCGGGCGAGTGGACGGGGAGACCCAGTACTTC	.	TRBV20-1	TRBJ2-5	.
CSARDMRGLSYEQYF	TGCAGTGCTAGAGATATGCGGGGGCTGTCCTACGAGCAGTACTTC	.	TRBV20-1	TRBJ2-7	once
CASSWKGRQETQYF	TGTGCCAGCAGTTGGAAAGGGCGACAAGAGACCCAGTACTTC	.	TRBV12-3/TRBV12-4	TRBJ2-5	.
CASSAQGYNAEAFF	TGTGCCAGCAGTGCCCAGGGTTACAACGCTGAAGCTTTCTTT	.	TRBV6-2/TRBV6-3	TRBJ1-1	.
CASSSAGTVPYGYTF	TGTGCCAGCAGCTCGGCCGGGACAGTTCCATATGGCTACACCTTC	TRBD1	TRBV7-9	TRBJ1-2	.
CASSLGTVGEQYF	TGCGCCAGCAGCCTCGGGACAGTGGGCGAGCAGTACTTC	TRBD1	TRBV5-1	TRBJ2-7	few
CASSFSGTSGAHNEQFF	TGTGCCAGCAGCTTCTCCGGGACTAGCGGGGCACACAATGAGCAGTTCTTC	TRBD2	TRBV5-6	TRBJ2-1	.
CASSLGVADNYGYTF	TGTGCCAGCAGCTTGGGAGTCGCTGATAACTATGGCTACACCTTC	.	TRBV5-6	TRBJ1-2	.
CSAGRANYEQYF	TGCAGCGCGGGCAGGGCCAACTACGAGCAGTACTTC	.	TRBV29-1	TRBJ2-7	once
CASSFSGPKDTQYF	TGCGCCAGCAGCTTCTCCGGGCCGAAAGATACGCAGTATTTT	.	TRBV5-1	TRBJ2-3	few
CASSKVPGLGGYTF	TGTGCCAGCAGCAAAGTTCCAGGGCTGGGGGGCTACACCTTC	.	TRBV21-1	TRBJ1-2	.
CASSQGLGSTDTQYF	TGTGCCAGCAGCCAAGGGTTGGGCTCCACAGATACGCAGTATTTT	.	TRBV3-1	TRBJ2-3	.
CASSLLPGESYGYTF	TGTGCCAGCAGTTTACTTCCAGGGGAGAGCTATGGCTACACCTTC	.	TRBV12-3/TRBV12-4	TRBJ1-2	.
CSVEGWAGGGLNEQYF	TGCAGCGTTGAAGGCTGGGCGGGAGGAGGATTGAACGAGCAGTACTTC	TRBD2	TRBV29-1	TRBJ2-7	.
CASGREPEKTEAFF	TGTGCTAGTGGCCGGGAGCCGGAAAAGACTGAAGCTTTCTTT	.	TRBV12-5	TRBJ1-1	.
CASSQGLNTGELFF	TGCGCCAGCAGCCAGGGACTGAACACCGGGGAGCTGTTTTTT	.	TRBV5-1	TRBJ2-2	.
CASTPYRGTSRFVQYF	TGTGCCAGCACTCCCTACCGGGGGACTAGCAGGTTCGTGCAGTACTTC	TRBD2	TRBV12-3/TRBV12-4	TRBJ2-7	once
CASSLEGGTEAFF	TGTGCCAGCAGCTTAGAGGGAGGGACTGAAGCTTTCTTT	.	TRBV7-9	TRBJ1-1	.
CASMSRTGHNEQFF	TGTGCCAGTATGTCCCGGACAGGGCACAATGAGCAGTTCTTC	TRBD1	TRBV19	TRBJ2-1	.
CASSYSRQGSNEQYF	TGTGCCAGCAGTTACTCGAGGCAGGGCTCCAACGAGCAGTACTTC	.	TRBV6-5	TRBJ2-7	once
CASRGLAGGRGETQYF	TGTGCCAGCAGAGGACTAGCGGGAGGTCGAGGGGAGACCCAGTACTTC	TRBD2	TRBV6-1	TRBJ2-5	.
CASSQEGRLNTEAFF	TGTGCCAGCAGCCAAGAAGGCAGGCTGAACACTGAAGCTTTCTTT	.	TRBV3-1	TRBJ1-1	.
CSVGSDRGPYEQYF	TGCAGCGTTGGTTCGGACCGGGGGCCCTACGAGCAGTACTTC	.	TRBV29-1	TRBJ2-7	.
CSVDGTGYEQYF	TGCAGCGTTGATGGCACTGGCTACGAGCAGTACTTC	.	TRBV29-1	TRBJ2-7	.
CASSEQGNEQFF	TGTGCCAGCAGTGAGCAGGGAAATGAGCAGTTCTTC	.	TRBV6-2/TRBV6-3	TRBJ2-1	.
CASSQTSGFYEQYF	TGCGCCAGCAGCCAGACTAGCGGCTTCTACGAGCAGTACTTC	TRBD2	TRBV4-3	TRBJ2-7	once
CASSLVAPETQYF	TGTGCCAGCAGCTTAGTGGCTCCGGAGACCCAGTACTTC	.	TRBV7-2	TRBJ2-5	.
CASSLLGRTGNTGELFF	TGTGCCAGCAGCTTATTAGGACGGACAGGGAACACCGGGGAGCTGTTTTTT	TRBD1	TRBV7-3	TRBJ2-2	once
CASSVGPEGGQFF	TGTGCCAGCAGCGTAGGCCCGGAAGGGGGTCAATTCTTC	.	TRBV9	TRBJ2-1	.
CSATGSYGYTF	TGCAGTGCTACGGGATCCTATGGCTACACCTTC	.	TRBV20-1	TRBJ1-2	.
CASSRENEKLFF	TGTGCCAGCAGCAGGGAAAATGAAAAACTGTTTTTT	.	TRBV7-6	TRBJ1-4	.
CSARGGTGHEQYF	TGCAGTGCGAGAGGCGGGACTGGCCACGAGCAGTACTTC	.	TRBV20-1	TRBJ2-7	.
CASSFSRVGSIGEQYF	TGTGCCAGCAGTTTCTCGCGGGTGGGTTCTATTGGCGAGCAGTACTTC	.	TRBV27	TRBJ2-7	.
CASSLVRFLRSIDESEQFF	TGTGCCAGCTCCCTTGTCAGGTTCTTGCGGTCGATTGATGAGAGTGAGCAGTTCTTC	.	TRBV18	TRBJ2-1	.
CASSQVSSGIYGYTF	TGTGCCAGCAGCCAAGTGTCCAGCGGAATCTATGGCTACACCTTC	.	TRBV4-2	TRBJ1-2	.
CASSREVLAGANTEAFF	TGTGCCAGCTCACGTGAGGTCTTGGCAGGGGCGAACACTGAAGCTTTCTTT	.	TRBV18	TRBJ1-1	.
CASRSAGGTDTQYF	TGTGCCAGTAGGTCAGCGGGAGGAACAGATACGCAGTATTTT	TRBD2	TRBV19	TRBJ2-3	.
CASSPLGTGINYGYTF	TGTGCCAGCAGCCCCCTTGGGACAGGGATAAACTATGGCTACACCTTC	TRBD1	TRBV3-1	TRBJ1-2	.
CAWSVESWRNTEAFF	TGTGCCTGGAGTGTAGAGTCGTGGAGGAACACTGAAGCTTTCTTT	.	TRBV30	TRBJ1-1	.
CSARGGGMAHEQYF	TGCAGTGCTAGAGGGGGAGGGATGGCGCACGAGCAGTACTTC	TRBD2	TRBV20-1	TRBJ2-7	.
CASTKQGLGTGELFF	TGTGCCAGTACTAAGCAGGGTTTGGGTACCGGGGAGCTGTTTTTT	.	TRBV19	TRBJ2-2	.
CASSRNGGGWETQYF	TGTGCCAGCAGCCGAAACGGGGGGGGCTGGGAGACCCAGTACTTC	TRBD2	TRBV3-1	TRBJ2-5	.
CASTARLYNSYNEQFF	TGCGCCAGCACCGCTAGACTCTACAACTCCTACAATGAGCAGTTCTTC	.	TRBV5-1	TRBJ2-1	.
CASSIVENTEAFF	TGTGCCAGTAGTATTGTTGAGAACACTGAAGCTTTCTTT	.	TRBV19	TRBJ1-1	.
CSARTGRYEKLFF	TGCAGTGCACGGACAGGGCGTTATGAAAAACTGTTTTTT	TRBD1	TRBV20-1	TRBJ1-4	.
CASAPGGDSYEQYF	TGCGCCAGCGCGCCGGGGGGGGACTCCTACGAGCAGTACTTC	TRBD2	TRBV5-1	TRBJ2-7	.
CSVVSRLGPGAFF	TGCAGCGTTGTTTCCAGGTTGGGTCCCGGGGCTTTCTTT	.	TRBV29-1	TRBJ1-1	.
CASSLSTGGVNTEAFF	TGTGCCAGCAGTTTATCCACCGGCGGGGTGAACACTGAAGCTTTCTTT	.	TRBV27	TRBJ1-1	.